The sequence of this T cell receptor beta chain was determined in a study of neoadjuvant anti-PD-1 for oral cavity cancer. Across the study: Most patients had three to four biweekly doses of 3 mg/kg nivolumab before resection. Patients without progression received a fourth nivolumab dose around day 43, then surgical resection on days 50-56.

Blood libraries mostly used roughly 440 ng genomic DNA, six replicates each. Generated by immunoSEQ multiplex PCR, the TCRdb table keeps only in-frame clones and is missing some. The sample holds approximately 17,000 clones, roughly 60% seen once. Patients had HPV-negative, locally advanced oral cavity squamous cell carcinoma. CDR3 length: 12 amino acids. V lost 5 bases and J 6 bases, leaving 8 bases between the germline ends. Germline CDR1 reads LNHNV; CDR2 reads YYDKDF (reference sequence). The sequence derives from a person between 40 and 85 years old with oral cavity squamous cell carcinoma. V is TRBV15 and J is TRBJ1-5; no clear D gene. Sequenced here: PBMCs, sampled before nivolumab (anti-PD-1) treatment. This chain's CDR3 is CATSSIGQPQHF. In nucleotides, the CDR3 is TGTGCCACCAGCTCCATTGGTCAGCCCCAGCATTTT.